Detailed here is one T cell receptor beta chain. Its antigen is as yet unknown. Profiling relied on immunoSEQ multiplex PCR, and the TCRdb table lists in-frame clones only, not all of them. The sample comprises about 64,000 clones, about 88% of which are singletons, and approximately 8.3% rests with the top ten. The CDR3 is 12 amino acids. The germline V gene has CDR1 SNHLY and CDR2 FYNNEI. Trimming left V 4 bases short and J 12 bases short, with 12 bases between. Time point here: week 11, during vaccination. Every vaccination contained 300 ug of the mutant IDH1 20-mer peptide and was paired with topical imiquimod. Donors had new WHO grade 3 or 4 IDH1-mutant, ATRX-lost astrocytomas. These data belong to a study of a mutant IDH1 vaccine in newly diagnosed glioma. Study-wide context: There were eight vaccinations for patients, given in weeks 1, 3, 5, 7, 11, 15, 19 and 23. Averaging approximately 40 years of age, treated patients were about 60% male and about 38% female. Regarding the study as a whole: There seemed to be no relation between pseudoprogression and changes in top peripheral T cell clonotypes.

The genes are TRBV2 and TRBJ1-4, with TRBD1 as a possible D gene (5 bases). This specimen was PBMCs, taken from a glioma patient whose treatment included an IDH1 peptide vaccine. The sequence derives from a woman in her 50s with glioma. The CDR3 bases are TGTGCCAGCAGTGTGGACGGGGCTCAACTGTTTTTT. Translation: CASSVDGAQLFF.